These T cell receptor beta chains were read from a single sample in a study of T cells in localized non-small cell lung cancer. Sequenced by immunoSEQ multiplex PCR; TCRdb stores in-frame clones only, minus some. The table includes just over 20,000 clones, 85% detected once. This material consisted of PBMCs, taken before any cancer treatment. These receptors all come from a woman between 35 and 75 years old with stage II squamous cell lung carcinoma. CDR3s include the opening cysteine and the closing phenylalanine or tryptophan. A D gene is named only where the DNA matches it firmly. Size tells how often a clone was seen (once, few, many) or the class of an expanded clone, and some rows leave it out.

abundance | d_gene | j_gene | v_gene | CDR3nt | CDR3aa
few | TRBD1 | TRBJ1-1 | TRBV28 | TGTGCCAGCAGATCTCAGGGGGGGAACACTGAAGCTTTCTTT | CASRSQGGNTEAFF
. | . | TRBJ2-5 | TRBV6-1 | TGTGCCAGCAGTGCCTCAGGAAGAGAGACCCAGTACTTC | CASSASGRETQYF
once | TRBD2 | TRBJ2-1 | TRBV4-3 | TGCGCCAGCAGCCGAGGACAGCCGGGACTAGCGGGGGCCTCCTACAATGAGCAGTTCTTC | CASSRGQPGLAGASYNEQFF
. | . | TRBJ2-2 | TRBV29-1 | TGCAGCGTCCGTAGGGGCACGAACACCGGGGAGCTGTTTTTT | CSVRRGTNTGELFF
. | . | TRBJ1-5 | TRBV12-5 | TGTGCTAGTGGTCCAGGGGCGAGTCAGCCCCAGCATTTT | CASGPGASQPQHF
. | . | TRBJ2-7 | TRBV4-2 | TGTGCCAGCAGCCAAGCCGAAGGACGGTTCGGGCAGTACTTC | CASSQAEGRFGQYF
once | . | TRBJ1-2 | TRBV2 | TGTGCCAGCAGTACTACGGGGACCGCGCGCGGAGGCGGCTACACCTTC | CASSTTGTARGGGYTF
once | . | TRBJ1-5 | TRBV19 | TGTGCCAGTAGTATGAGGGGTGATCAGCCCCAGCATTTT | CASSMRGDQPQHF
. | . | TRBJ1-3 | TRBV9 | TGTGCCAGCAGCGGAAATCATCTCTCTGGAAACACCATATATTTT | CASSGNHLSGNTIYF
. | . | TRBJ1-2 | TRBV4-3 | TGCGCCAGCAGCCAAGATCGGGGGGGCTTAAACTATGGCTACACCTTC | CASSQDRGGLNYGYTF
few | TRBD1 | TRBJ1-6 | TRBV19 | TGTGCCAGTAGTTCTTACAGGGGCTGGAATTCACCCCTCCACTTT | CASSSYRGWNSPLHF
. | . | TRBJ2-3 | TRBV11-3 | TGTGCCAGCAGCTTTCGGAAAATGGATGGCACAGATACGCAGTATTTT | CASSFRKMDGTDTQYF
few | . | TRBJ1-1 | TRBV28 | TGTGCCAGCAGTCCACATCAGACAGCTGAAGCTTTCTTT | CASSPHQTAEAFF
. | TRBD1 | TRBJ2-7 | TRBV12-5 | TGTGCTAGTGGTTTGATGGGACAGGCCTACGAGCAGTACTTC | CASGLMGQAYEQYF
once | . | TRBJ1-1 | TRBV7-9 | TGTGCCAGCAGACGCACAGGGTTCACTGAAGCTTTCTTT | CASRRTGFTEAFF
. | TRBD2 | TRBJ2-5 | TRBV6-4 | TGTGCCAGCAGTCCTACCGGGACTAGCGGAGCCCAACCCCAGTACTTC | CASSPTGTSGAQPQYF
. | . | TRBJ2-5 | TRBV6-6 | TGTGCCAGCAGTTACTCAAAACAAGAGACCCAGTACTTC | CASSYSKQETQYF
. | . | TRBJ2-1 | TRBV28 | TGTGCCAGCAGTTTTCTGGTGGGGGCCGATGAGCAGTTCTTC | CASSFLVGADEQFF
. | TRBD2 | TRBJ2-7 | TRBV27 | TGTGCCAGCAGCTTACTTCATCTAGCGGGAGGGCCCTCCTACGAGCAGTACTTC | CASSLLHLAGGPSYEQYF
. | . | TRBJ1-2 | TRBV7-9 | TGTGCCAGCAGCCCCTTCGGGATTTACCAGGACTATGGCTACACCTTC | CASSPFGIYQDYGYTF
. | . | TRBJ1-5 | TRBV9 | TGTGCCAGCAGCCCCCCGGGGAGCAATCAGCCCCAGCATTTT | CASSPPGSNQPQHF
. | . | TRBJ2-3 | TRBV12-5 | TGTGCTAGTGGTTTGGGAACCGGAGGGAGCGCAGATACGCAGTATTTT | CASGLGTGGSADTQYF
. | TRBD2 | TRBJ2-3 | TRBV5-4 | TGTGCCAGCAGCCTTCGGACTAGCGGAAGCACAGATACGCAGTATTTT | CASSLRTSGSTDTQYF
. | TRBD2 | TRBJ2-1 | TRBV6-6 | TGTGCCAGCAGTCAGCGGGAGAGTATCAATGAGCAGTTCTTC | CASSQRESINEQFF
. | . | TRBJ2-6 | TRBV4-3 | TGCGCCAGCAGCCAAGTGGCGAGCTCTGGGGCCAACGCCCTGACTTTC | CASSQVASSGANALTF
. | . | TRBJ2-1 | TRBV7-8 | TGTGCCAGCAGCTTAGTAAGGGTCTACTCCTACAATGAGCAGTTCTTC | CASSLVRVYSYNEQFF
. | . | TRBJ1-1 | TRBV5-4 | TGTGCCAGCAGCTTGGGACAGATGTACACTGAAGCTTTCTTT | CASSLGQMYTEAFF
. | TRBD2 | TRBJ2-1 | TRBV6-4 | TGTGCCAGCAGTGCTCTAGCGGGAGGATACAATGAGCAGTTCTTC | CASSALAGGYNEQFF
. | . | TRBJ1-1 | TRBV7-8 | TGTGCCAGCAGCTTCGGTGTGGGAGTTTCGGGGAACACTGAAGCTTTCTTT | CASSFGVGVSGNTEAFF
. | TRBD1 | TRBJ2-1 | TRBV2 | TGTGCCAGCAGTGAAGCTCTGGGGGGACAGGGCCCTCCCTACTCTACAAATGAGCAGTTCTTC | CASSEALGGQGPPYSTNEQFF
. | TRBD1 | TRBJ2-7 | TRBV5-1 | TGCGCCAGCAGGGACAGGGGCGAGCAGTACTTC | CASRDRGEQYF
few | TRBD1 | TRBJ1-5 | TRBV4-3 | TGCGCCAGCAGCCAAGAACAGGGGACGGATCAGCCCCAGCATTTT | CASSQEQGTDQPQHF
. | . | TRBJ2-7 | TRBV7-9 | TGTGCCAGCAGCTTATCAAGCCAGAACGACGAGCAGTACTTC | CASSLSSQNDEQYF
. | TRBD2 | TRBJ2-3 | TRBV11-2 | TGTGCCAGCAGCCCACTAGCGGGAGGGCCGAGCACAGATACGCAGTATTTT | CASSPLAGGPSTDTQYF
. | TRBD2 | TRBJ2-3 | TRBV10-3 | TGTGCCATCAGTCGGGAGGTTGGGGTGGATACGCAGTATTTT | CAISREVGVDTQYF
. | . | TRBJ2-5 | TRBV5-1 | TGCGCCAGCAGCTTGGGAACTAGGGGGGCGCAAGAGACCCAGTACTTC | CASSLGTRGAQETQYF
. | . | TRBJ1-1 | TRBV4-2 | TGTGCCAGCAGCCAAGAGGCAAGCTGGGGGGAAGCTTTCTTT | CASSQEASWGEAFF
once | TRBD2 | TRBJ2-7 | TRBV11-2 | TGTGCCAGCAGCTTTTGGCTAGCGGGAGCCTTCGTCTACGAGCAGTACTTC | CASSFWLAGAFVYEQYF
. | TRBD2 | TRBJ2-2 | TRBV23-1 | TGCGCCAGCAGTCAACCCTTAGCGGGAGAGGACGAACACCGGGGAGCTGTTTTT | CASSQPLAGEDEHRGAVF